The 19 T cell receptor beta chains below come from one sample, sequenced in a study of cytomegalovirus exposure and HLA in healthy donors. 60 Vbeta and 13 Jbeta primers were used in PCR. Assay used: immunoSEQ multiplex PCR; TCRdb lists only in-frame clones, some missing. Among some 130,000 clones listed, 55% to 80% were seen once. Sequencing used PBMCs. These receptors originate from a woman aged 40 to 55 in good health and CMV-seronegative.

J is TRBJ2-5 and V is TRBV7-3; possible D gene TRBD1, 5 bases. V was shortened by 5 bases and J by 4 bases, with 17 bases between the two germline ends. The CDR3 is 15 amino acids. Germline values: CDR1 SGHTA, CDR2 FQGTGA. The CDR3 coding sequence is TGTGCCAGCAGCCCCGCCAGCTATAGGGGAGAGACCCAGTACTTC. Its protein product is CASSPASYRGETQYF.

Here the CDR3 reads CASSLGLAEQETQYF. CDR3 DNA: TGTGCCAGCAGCTTAGGGCTAGCGGAGCAAGAGACCCAGTACTTC. This rearrangement joins TRBV5-4 to TRBJ2-5, with 7 bases fitting TRBD2. V lost 2 bases to trimming and J lost 2 bases; unmatched junction nucleotides: 6. This CDR3 contains 15 residues. The germline CDR1 and CDR2 sequences are SGHNT and YYREEE (reference sequence).

This clone came up a few times. The chain has TRBV11-2 and TRBJ1-4; D is undetermined. V was clipped by 6 bases and J by 4 bases, with 24 bases between them. Germline loops: CDR1 SGHAT, CDR2 FQNNGV. The CDR3 covers 18 residues. For the CDR3, the DNA is TGTGCCAGCAGTCCTATTCCGGGGTCCCGGGCCCTTAATGAAAAACTGTTTTTT. This sequence encodes CASSPIPGSRALNEKLFF.

CDR3 DNA: TGCGCCAGCAGCCCGCAACAGAGCTCCTACGAGCAGTACTTC. Its translation: CASSPQQSSYEQYF. The J gene is TRBJ2-7, the V gene TRBV5-1, with D unresolved. Trimming pared 4 bases from V and 0 bases from J, leaving 11 bases between. This CDR3 spans 14 amino acids. CDR1 SGHRS and CDR2 YFSETQ come from the germline V gene.

This clone was detected only a few times. V usage is TRBV28 and J usage is TRBJ1-2; 8 positions agree with TRBD1. Germline V gene sequence: CDR1 MDHEN, CDR2 SYDVKM. The CDR3 contains 15 residues. The V segment lost 4 bases and the J segment 6 bases; nucleotides outside the gene matches: 10. The CDR3 bases are TGTGCCAGCAGTTCAACCTCTCAGGGGGCACATGGCTACACCTTC. Protein product: CASSSTSQGAHGYTF.

Of note for this clone: The junction departs from the called germline gene at one end, perhaps through a read error. The rearrangement uses TRBV5-6 and TRBJ1-2; D is uncertain. Germline lookup yields CDR1 SGHDT and CDR2 YYEEEE. The CDR3 is 14 residues long. CDR3 residues: CASSLARGSYGCTF. The CDR3 coding sequence is TGTGCCAGCAGCTTGGCCCGCGGGAGCTATGGCTGCACCTTC.

This clone turned up a few times. This rearrangement joins TRBV27 to TRBJ1-4, with 8 bases matching TRBD1. V shed 5 bases and J 7 bases; nucleotides not matched to a gene: 6. This CDR3 has 14 amino acids. Germline V gene data show CDR1 as MNHEY and CDR2 as SMNVEV (reference sequence). CDR3 sequence: CASSGRGRFEKLFF. The CDR3 nucleotides read TGTGCCAGCAGTGGCAGGGGGCGCTTTGAAAAACTGTTTTTT.

J is TRBJ2-3 and V is TRBV5-1, with 12 positions matching TRBD2. V trimming: 4 bases; J trimming: 3 bases; junction bases outside the gene matches: 9. Per germline, CDR1 SGHRS and CDR2 YFSETQ. CDR3 length equals 17 residues. The CDR3 sequence is CASSQELAGGPTDTQYF. The CDR3 DNA reads TGCGCCAGCAGCCAGGAACTAGCGGGGGGCCCAACAGATACGCAGTATTTT.

This chain uses TRBV12-5 with TRBJ2-7; D perhaps matches TRBD1 (6 bases). The V gene's germline CDR1 is LGHNT and CDR2 FRNRAP. The V and J ends lost 4 bases and 2 bases respectively, with 12 bases between them. This CDR3 has 14 residues. CDR3 amino acids: CASGSGDGAYEQYF. Here the CDR3 DNA reads TGTGCTAGTGGTTCAGGGGACGGAGCCTACGAGCAGTACTTC.

This clone appeared a single time. This sequence joins TRBV13 and TRBJ2-3; TRBD2 matches at 7 bases. Germline V lookup: CDR1 PRHDT, CDR2 FYEKMQ (reference sequence). V shed 3 bases, J shed 6 bases, and the junction held 6 bases outside the gene matches. This CDR3 spans 14 amino acids. CDR3 DNA sequence: TGTGCCAGCAGCTTGGGGGGGGGTAGGGATACGCAGTATTTT. Translation gives CASSLGGGRDTQYF. Combining the CDR3 with reference TRBV13 and TRBJ2-3 gives the whole variable domain AAGVIQSPRHLIKEKRETATLKCYPIPRHDTVYWYQQGPGQDPQFLISFYEKMQSDKGSIPDRFSAQQFSDYHSELNMSSLELGDSALYFCASSLGGGRDTQYFGPGTRLTVL.

The V gene is TRBV30, the J gene TRBJ2-7; D gene uncertain. From germline, CDR1 is GTSNPN and CDR2 SVGIG (reference sequence). The CDR3 has 11 residues. Deletions cut 2 bases from V and 1 base from J, with 3 bases between. This chain's CDR3 is CAWSPSYEQYF. CDR3 bases: TGTGCCTGGAGTCCGTCCTACGAGCAGTACTTC. The full variable domain, rest sourced from reference TRBV30 and TRBJ2-7, is SQTIHQWPATLVQPVGSPLSLECTVEGTSNPNLYWYRQAAGRGLQLLFYSVGIGQISSEVPQNLSASRPQDRQFILSSKKLLLSDSGFYLCAWSPSYEQYFGPGTRLTVT.

J is TRBJ2-1 and V is TRBV30; TRBD1 matches 8 bases. CDR3 length: 18 residues. V lost 1 base, J lost 0 bases, and 11 bases stayed unmatched. The germline V gene has CDR1 GTSNPN and CDR2 SVGIG (reference sequence). The DNA for the CDR3 is TGTGCCTGGAGTGGGGACAGGAGGGACCTAAACTCCTACAATGAGCAGTTCTTC. Its protein is CAWSGDRRDLNSYNEQFF.

The chain links TRBV7-2 to TRBJ1-4; D not certain. The CDR3 is 13 amino acids. Trimming removed 4 bases from V and 11 bases from J, with 14 bases in between. CDR1 is SGHTA and CDR2 is FQGNSA in the germline V gene. The chain's CDR3 is CASSSTGVGKLFF. The DNA of the CDR3 is TGTGCCAGCAGCTCAACCGGGGTAGGGAAACTGTTTTTT.

The CDR3 here is CATSTRTETQYF. The CDR3 DNA is TGTGCCACCAGCACTAGAACAGAGACCCAGTACTTC. The chain carries TRBV15 and TRBJ2-5; D is ambiguous. The CDR3 length is 12 residues. Trimming took 4 bases from V and 4 from J, leaving 7 bases between them. Germline V gene lookup returns CDR1 LNHNV and CDR2 YYDKDF (reference sequence).

The gene calls are TRBV27 and TRBJ2-7; 9 bases fit TRBD1. The CDR3 consists of 15 residues. J lost 1 base, V lost 4 bases, and 5 bases had no gene match. Germline CDR1 reads MNHEY; CDR2 reads SMNVEV (reference sequence). DNA for the CDR3: TGTGCCAGCAGTTCCAGAGGACAGGGGTCCTACGAGCAGTACTTC. This sequence encodes CASSSRGQGSYEQYF.

The rearrangement joins TRBV5-1 to TRBJ2-3; 7 bases map to TRBD2. V shed 4 bases and J 6 bases; nucleotides not matched to a gene: 11. The CDR3 loop spans 15 amino acids. CDR1 is SGHRS and CDR2 is YFSETQ in the germline V gene. The CDR3 loop reads CASSLSVSGGDTQYF. CDR3 DNA sequence: TGCGCCAGCAGCCTCTCGGTATCCGGGGGGGATACGCAGTATTTT. The variable domain in full, completed from reference TRBV5-1 and TRBJ2-3, reads KAGVTQTPRYLIKTRGQQVTLSCSPISGHRSVSWYQQTPGQGLQFLFEYFSETQRNKGNFPGRFSGRQFSNSRSEMNVSTLELGDSALYLCASSLSVSGGDTQYFGPGTRLTVL.

The chain has TRBV5-1 and TRBJ2-5; tentatively, D is TRBD2 (7 bases). The germline V gene encodes CDR1 SGHRS and CDR2 YFSETQ. The V end was cut by 6 bases, the J end by 1 base, with 19 bases between. The CDR3 covers 16 residues. The CDR3: CASNSRLGGLQETQYF. Here the CDR3 DNA reads TGCGCCAGCAATTCCCGGCTGGGGGGGCTCCAAGAGACCCAGTACTTC. Complete variable domain (other parts from reference TRBV5-1 and TRBJ2-5): KAGVTQTPRYLIKTRGQQVTLSCSPISGHRSVSWYQQTPGQGLQFLFEYFSETQRNKGNFPGRFSGRQFSNSRSEMNVSTLELGDSALYLCASNSRLGGLQETQYFGPGTRLLVL.

The rearrangement uses TRBV5-4 and TRBJ1-1; TRBD1 matches 9 bases. Germline V gene lookup returns CDR1 SGHNT and CDR2 YYREEE (reference sequence). V was clipped by 2 bases and J by 4 bases; unmatched bases: 3. This CDR3 has 14 amino acids. Here the CDR3 reads CASSLPGQGTEAFF. CDR3 in DNA: TGTGCCAGCAGCTTACCGGGACAGGGCACTGAAGCTTTCTTT.

The chain uses TRBV7-2 and TRBJ1-1, with D tentatively TRBD1 (6 bases). CDR3 length equals 16 residues. From germline, CDR1 is SGHTA and CDR2 FQGNSA. Trimming took 3 bases from V and 3 from J, leaving 17 bases between them. The CDR3 reads CASSFPRGAGDTEAFF. CDR3 DNA sequence: TGTGCCAGCAGCTTCCCCCGGGGGGCTGGGGACACTGAAGCTTTCTTT.